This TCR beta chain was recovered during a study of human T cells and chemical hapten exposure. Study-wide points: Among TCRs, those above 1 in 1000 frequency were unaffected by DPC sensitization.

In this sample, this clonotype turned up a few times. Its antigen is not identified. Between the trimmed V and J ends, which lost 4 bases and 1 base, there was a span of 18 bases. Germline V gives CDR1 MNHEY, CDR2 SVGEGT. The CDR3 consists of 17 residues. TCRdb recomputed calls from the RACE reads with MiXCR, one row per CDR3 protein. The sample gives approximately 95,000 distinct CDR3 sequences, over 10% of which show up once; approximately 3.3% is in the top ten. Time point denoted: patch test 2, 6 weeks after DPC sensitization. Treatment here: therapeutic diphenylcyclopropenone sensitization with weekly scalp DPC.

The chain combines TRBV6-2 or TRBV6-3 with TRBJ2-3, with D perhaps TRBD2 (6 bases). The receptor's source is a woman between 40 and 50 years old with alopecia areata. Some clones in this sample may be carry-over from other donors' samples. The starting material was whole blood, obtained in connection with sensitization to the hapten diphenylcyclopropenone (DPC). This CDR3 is CASSSRDWDGRTDTQYF. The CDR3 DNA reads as TGTGCCAGCAGTTCTAGGGACTGGGACGGACGCACAGATACGCAGTATTTT.